The 28 T cell receptor beta chains below all came from one sample that was sequenced in a study of shared clonotypes between healthy human individuals. Terminally differentiated effector memory CD45RA+ cells were excluded by CCR7 positive selection of CD45RO-negative cells. The assay was immunoSEQ multiplex PCR, and TCRdb's table has in-frame clones only and misses some. The sample shows about 750,000 clones, 80% to 95% of them seen only once. The sequenced sample was naive CD8+ T cells sorted from blood. Receptors originate from a man in his thirties or forties in good health.

The chain is built from TRBV5-1 and TRBJ2-7; the D gene is possibly TRBD1 (5 bases). CDR3 length equals 14 residues. CDR1 SGHRS and CDR2 YFSETQ come from the germline V gene. Trimming cost V 1 base and J 4 bases, with 12 bases left between them. CDR3 sequence: CASSLTGARYEQYF. Here the CDR3 DNA reads TGCGCCAGCAGCTTGACTGGGGCGCGGTACGAGCAGTACTTC. The full variable domain, with the rest looked up from reference TRBV5-1 and TRBJ2-7, is KAGVTQTPRYLIKTRGQQVTLSCSPISGHRSVSWYQQTPGQGLQFLFEYFSETQRNKGNFPGRFSGRQFSNSRSEMNVSTLELGDSALYLCASSLTGARYEQYFGPGTRLTVT.

This clone was recorded only once. The chain is built from TRBV9 and TRBJ2-5; D perhaps matches TRBD1 (6 bases). The CDR3 runs 14 residues. Germline CDR1 SGDLS, CDR2 YYNGEE. Trimming left V 4 bases short and J 1 base short, with 11 bases between. CDR3 in DNA: TGTGCCAGCAGCCAGGGGATTTTCCAAGAGACCCAGTACTTC. This sequence encodes CASSQGIFQETQYF.

V and J are TRBV29-1 and TRBJ2-7; 12 positions match TRBD2. The length of the CDR3 is 14 residues. CDR1 and CDR2 from the germline V gene are SQVTM and ANQGSEA. The ends lost 5 bases at V and 5 bases at J; junction bases unmatched: 7. The chain's CDR3 is CSVSPSGRANEQYF. The CDR3 DNA reads TGCAGCGTTTCCCCTAGCGGGAGGGCCAACGAGCAGTACTTC.

The CDR3 loop is CASSSEMFGRVEQYF. In nucleotides, the CDR3 is TGTGCCAGCAGCTCGGAAATGTTCGGGCGGGTCGAGCAGTACTTC. The chain combines TRBV7-3 with TRBJ2-7; tentative D call: TRBD2 (5 bases). The CDR3 length is 15 residues. V was pared by 4 bases and J by 6 bases, with 19 bases between. Germline-derived CDR1 and CDR2 are SGHTA and FQGTGA.

The chain recombines TRBV6-6 with TRBJ2-1; D unresolved. Trimming took 3 bases from V and 8 from J, leaving 11 bases between them. Per germline, CDR1 MNHNY and CDR2 SVGAGI (reference sequence). The CDR3 is made up of 13 amino acids. CDR3 DNA: TGTGCCAGCAGTTATTTGGTAGCAGATGAGCAGTTCTTC. Translation gives CASSYLVADEQFF.

This clone was seen just once. The rearrangement joins TRBV18 to TRBJ2-1; maybe TRBD2 (6 bases). Trimming removed 0 bases from V and 0 bases from J, with 9 bases in between. Germline V gene lookup returns CDR1 KGHSH and CDR2 LQKENI. This CDR3 region has 16 residues. CDR3 amino acids: CASSPPDYHSYNEQFF. CDR3 DNA: TGTGCCAGCTCACCACCGGACTACCACTCCTACAATGAGCAGTTCTTC.

The chain is built from TRBV5-1 and TRBJ2-7; D is possibly TRBD1 (6 bases). V lost 1 base, J lost 3 bases, and 11 bases lay in between. Looked up from germline, CDR1 is SGHRS and CDR2 is YFSETQ. The CDR3 contains 14 residues. The CDR3 bases are TGCGCCAGCAGCTTGTTCAAGGGGGACTACGAGCAGTACTTC. Translation: CASSLFKGDYEQYF. The entire variable domain, with the rest obtained from reference TRBV5-1 and TRBJ2-7, is as follows: KAGVTQTPRYLIKTRGQQVTLSCSPISGHRSVSWYQQTPGQGLQFLFEYFSETQRNKGNFPGRFSGRQFSNSRSEMNVSTLELGDSALYLCASSLFKGDYEQYFGPGTRLTVT.

This chain uses TRBV27 with TRBJ1-5, with D tentatively TRBD1 (5 bases). This CDR3 spans 15 amino acids. The V end was cut by 3 bases, the J end by 2 bases, with 11 bases between. Germline V lookup: CDR1 MNHEY, CDR2 SMNVEV (reference sequence). The CDR3 coding sequence is TGTGCCAGCAGTTTCATAGGGGTGGGCAATCAGCCCCAGCATTTT. It specifies CASSFIGVGNQPQHF.

The chain employs TRBV29-1 and TRBJ2-5; D possibly uses TRBD1 or TRBD2 (6 bases each). The V end was cut by 6 bases, the J end by 5 bases, with 19 bases between. Germline-derived CDR1 and CDR2 are SQVTM and ANQGSEA. The CDR3 is 14 amino acids. CDR3 residues: CSVYFSGEAETQYF. The CDR3 region has the DNA TGCAGCGTATACTTTTCAGGGGAGGCGGAGACCCAGTACTTC.

V gene TRBV7-9 combines with J gene TRBJ2-7; D is perhaps TRBD2 (5 bases). The CDR3 is 13 amino acids. Trimming took off 9 bases at V and 6 bases at J, with 18 bases between the two ends. Germline CDR1 and CDR2: SEHNR and FQNEAQ (reference sequence). CDR3 bases: TGTGCCAGTCAGGACTCCCGCCTAAGCGAGCAGTACTTC. Its protein product is CASQDSRLSEQYF.

The chain joins TRBV4-2 to TRBJ2-3; 8 bases align to TRBD2. Germline assignment: CDR1 LGHNA and CDR2 YNFKEQ. V was pared by 4 bases and J by 1 base, with 7 bases of the junction left unmatched. There are 16 residues in the CDR3. For the CDR3, the DNA is TGTGCCAGCAGCCTTACTACTAGCGGACGCACAGATACGCAGTATTTT. This translates into CASSLTTSGRTDTQYF.

This chain joins TRBV7-8 and TRBJ2-5; 10 bases align to TRBD2. Losses at the gene ends were 3 bases for V and 2 bases for J; bases not matched to a gene: 9. CDR1 and CDR2 from the germline V gene are SGHVS and FQNEAQ. The CDR3 is 17 amino acids. CDR3 loop: CASSLRLAGHIQETQYF. DNA for the CDR3: TGTGCCAGCAGCTTGCGACTAGCGGGCCATATACAAGAGACCCAGTACTTC.

In this sample, this clone turned up once. The chain combines TRBV5-6 with TRBJ2-5; D is undetermined. CDR1 is SGHDT and CDR2 is YYEEEE in the germline V gene. With 2 bases removed from V and 2 bases from J, the gap between germline ends came to 7 bases. The CDR3 is made up of 13 amino acids. CDR3 sequence reads: CASSLWIQETQYF. The CDR3 DNA reads as TGTGCCAGCAGCTTATGGATACAAGAGACCCAGTACTTC.

The J gene is TRBJ2-5, the V gene TRBV28, with no clear D. V lost 3 bases and J 2 bases, leaving 19 bases between the germline ends. This CDR3 comprises 17 residues. CDR1 is MDHEN, CDR2 SYDVKM, per germline. The CDR3 DNA reads TGTGCCAGCAGTTTCCGTGGTAAGGGCAGAGAACAAGAGACCCAGTACTTC. Translated, it gives CASSFRGKGREQETQYF. The variable domain in full, with the rest retrieved from reference TRBV28 and TRBJ2-5, is DVKVTQSSRYLVKRTGEKVFLECVQDMDHENMFWYRQDPGLGLRLIYFSYDVKMKEKGDIPEGYSVSREKKERFSLILESASTNQTSMYLCASSFRGKGREQETQYFGPGTRLLVL.

This chain connects TRBV13 to TRBJ1-1; D uncertain. The CDR3 totals 14 residues. V was trimmed by 1 base and J by 4 bases, leaving 10 bases between them. Germline assignment: CDR1 PRHDT and CDR2 FYEKMQ (reference sequence). CDR3 amino acids: CASSLVTRSTEAFF. As DNA, the CDR3 is TGTGCCAGCAGCTTAGTAACGAGGAGCACTGAAGCTTTCTTT. The whole variable domain, remainder taken from reference TRBV13 and TRBJ1-1, is AAGVIQSPRHLIKEKRETATLKCYPIPRHDTVYWYQQGPGQDPQFLISFYEKMQSDKGSIPDRFSAQQFSDYHSELNMSSLELGDSALYFCASSLVTRSTEAFFGQGTRLTVV.

The V call is TRBV4-1, the J call TRBJ1-1, with TRBD1 matching 10 bases. Germline assignment: CDR1 MGHRA and CDR2 YSYEKL. The CDR3 is 16 amino acids. V was clipped by 5 bases and J by 0 bases; unmatched bases: 6. CDR3 sequence reads: CASSVTGGGMNTEAFF. The CDR3 coding sequence is TGCGCCAGCAGCGTGACAGGGGGCGGAATGAACACTGAAGCTTTCTTT.

CDR3 region: CASSLGVAYEQYF. CDR3 coding DNA: TGTGCCAGCAGCTTAGGAGTTGCTTACGAGCAGTACTTC. This chain connects TRBV7-6 to TRBJ2-7; D unresolved. There are 13 residues in the CDR3. The V and J ends lost 1 base and 4 bases respectively, with 8 bases between them. In germline, CDR1 is SGHVS, CDR2 FNYEAQ.

The genes are TRBV6-1 and TRBJ2-2; D not certain. The CDR3 contains 13 residues. Trimming removed 8 bases from V and 2 bases from J, with 9 bases in between. Germline loops: CDR1 MNHNS, CDR2 SASEGT. Here the CDR3 DNA reads TGTGCCAGCGTTCCCCGAAACACCGGGGAGCTGTTTTTT. Protein: CASVPRNTGELFF.

The chain employs TRBV27 and TRBJ2-7; either TRBD1 or TRBD2 may supply D (6 bases each). Deletions cut 6 bases from V and 5 bases from J, with 11 bases between. From germline, CDR1 is MNHEY and CDR2 SMNVEV (reference sequence). The CDR3 runs 12 residues. The CDR3 loop reads CASRGGSNEQYF. In DNA, the CDR3 is TGTGCCAGCAGAGGGGGGTCCAACGAGCAGTACTTC.

The chain combines TRBV9 with TRBJ2-5; the D gene is possibly TRBD2 (6 bases). The CDR3 consists of 13 residues. Germline V gene data show CDR1 as SGDLS and CDR2 as YYNGEE. Trimming took 5 bases from V and 3 from J, leaving 11 bases between them. The DNA of the CDR3 is TGTGCCAGCAGGGGAGGTAGCGAAGAGACCCAGTACTTC. This translates into CASRGGSEETQYF.

The chain links TRBV7-3 to TRBJ1-5; no definite D call. Trimming stripped 5 bases from V and 7 bases from J, with 3 bases between. This CDR3 spans 10 amino acids. Germline V gene sequence: CDR1 SGHTA, CDR2 FQGTGA. This chain's CDR3 is CASSAQPQHF. The CDR3 DNA is TGTGCCAGCAGCGCACAGCCCCAGCATTTT.

The table lists this clone with a count of one. The chain links TRBV28 to TRBJ2-7; 11 bases match TRBD1. Unmatched junction bases numbered 6, after V lost 4 bases and J lost 4 bases. Germline CDR1 is MDHEN and CDR2 is SYDVKM. This CDR3 has 15 amino acids. The CDR3 sequence is CASSSGQGVKYEQYF. Here the CDR3 DNA reads TGTGCCAGCAGTTCGGGACAGGGGGTTAAATACGAGCAGTACTTC. The full variable domain, rest sourced from reference TRBV28 and TRBJ2-7, is DVKVTQSSRYLVKRTGEKVFLECVQDMDHENMFWYRQDPGLGLRLIYFSYDVKMKEKGDIPEGYSVSREKKERFSLILESASTNQTSMYLCASSSGQGVKYEQYFGPGTRLTVT.

This clone appeared a single time. The chain has TRBV6-1 and TRBJ2-3, with D unresolved. CDR3 length: 16 residues. Trimming stripped 2 bases from V and 4 bases from J, with 16 bases between. CDR1 MNHNS and CDR2 SASEGT come from the germline V gene. CDR3 protein: CASSERVSVLADTQYF. The CDR3 DNA reads as TGTGCCAGCAGTGAAAGGGTTTCGGTTTTAGCAGATACGCAGTATTTT.

This clone was observed a single time. The chain links TRBV7-2 to TRBJ2-7; D not certain. CDR1 is SGHTA, CDR2 FQGNSA, per germline. Trimming removed 0 bases from V and 0 bases from J, with 9 bases in between. CDR3 length: 15 residues. CDR3 amino acids: CASSLARPVSYEQYF. CDR3 nucleotide sequence: TGTGCCAGCAGCTTAGCGAGGCCGGTCTCCTACGAGCAGTACTTC.

V and J are TRBV4-3 and TRBJ2-7, with 9 bases aligning to TRBD2. CDR1 and CDR2 (germline): LGHNA, YSLEER. The CDR3 runs 16 residues. The trim removed 3 bases at V and 5 bases at J, leaving 11 bases unmatched. The CDR3 DNA follows: TGCGCCAGCAGCCAGACCTTGGGTAGCGGGAGCGACGAGCAGTACTTC. Translation: CASSQTLGSGSDEQYF.

The chain combines TRBV6-5 with TRBJ2-5; perhaps TRBD1 as D (5 bases). V lost 5 bases, J lost 1 base, and 8 bases lay in between. The CDR3 totals 13 residues. Germline CDR1 is MNHEY and CDR2 is SVGAGI. Here the CDR3 DNA reads TGTGCCAGCAGTGTGGACACCCAAGAGACCCAGTACTTC. Its translation is CASSVDTQETQYF.

This chain uses TRBV5-1 with TRBJ2-5; 10 bases are shared with TRBD2. The V and J ends lost 1 base and 0 bases, in that order; junction bases with no gene match: 12. The CDR3 loop spans 19 amino acids. Germline loops: CDR1 SGHRS, CDR2 YFSETQ. CDR3 amino acids: CASSLWGTLAGEDQETQYF. CDR3 bases: TGCGCCAGCAGCTTGTGGGGGACGCTAGCGGGAGAGGACCAAGAGACCCAGTACTTC.

This clone was counted a single time. J is TRBJ1-2 and V is TRBV18; 10 bases fit TRBD1. The CDR3 covers 14 residues. Germline assignment: CDR1 KGHSH and CDR2 LQKENI. V gave up 3 bases and J gave up 8 bases; unmatched junction bases: 6. The CDR3 DNA follows: TGTGCCAGCTCACCCACCGGGACAGGGGAGGGCTACACCTTC. It yields the protein CASSPTGTGEGYTF.